This T cell receptor (beta chain) is from a study of cytomegalovirus exposure and HLA in healthy donors. Study summary: Out of about 180 million T cells, an earlier analysis found around 120 million unique TCR beta sequences in total. Samples from HLA-typed donors yielded approximately 80 million unique TCRs in an early data release.

Points from the study as a whole: Upon later analysis, HLA-associated TCR beta chains proved more clonally expanded than other, equally common chains. Sequencing likely caused a cluster of highly shared sequence variants.

PCR primers comprised 60 Vbeta and 13 Jbeta primers. Only in-frame clones appear in the TCRdb table, and some are missing; sequencing was by immunoSEQ multiplex PCR. Here the sample spans more than 150,000 clones, 80% to 90% being singletons. About this clone itself: Its antigen is still unknown.

The source material was PBMCs. This TCR was recovered from a woman aged 18-29 years in good health and CMV-seronegative.

The CDR3 region is CSVDLGVAPTGELFF. CDR3 DNA sequence: TGCAGCGTTGACCTTGGAGTAGCGCCAACCGGGGAGCTGTTTTTT. V usage is TRBV29-1 and J usage is TRBJ2-2, with a tentative D call TRBD2 (5 bases). V shed 3 bases and J shed 5 bases, with 16 bases lying between them. CDR1 is SQVTM, CDR2 ANQGSEA, per germline. The CDR3 is 15 residues long.